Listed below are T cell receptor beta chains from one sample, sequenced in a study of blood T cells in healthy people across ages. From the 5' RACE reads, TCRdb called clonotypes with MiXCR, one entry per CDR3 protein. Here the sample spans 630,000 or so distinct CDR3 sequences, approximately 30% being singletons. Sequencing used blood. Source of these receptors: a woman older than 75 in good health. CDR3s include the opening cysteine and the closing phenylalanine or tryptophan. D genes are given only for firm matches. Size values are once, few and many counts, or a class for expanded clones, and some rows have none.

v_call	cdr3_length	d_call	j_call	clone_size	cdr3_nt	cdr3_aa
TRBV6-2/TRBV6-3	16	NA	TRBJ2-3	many	TGTGCCAGCAGTTACTCGGGGGACCCGCGCACAGATACGCAGTATTTT	CASSYSGDPRTDTQYF
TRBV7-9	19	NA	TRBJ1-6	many	TGTGCCAGCAGCCATCCATCGGGGGGCAGGGGAACCTATAATTCACCCCTCCACTTT	CASSHPSGGRGTYNSPLHF
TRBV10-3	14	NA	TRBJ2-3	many	TGTGCCATCAGTTTCGGACAGAGCACAGATACGCAGTATTTT	CAISFGQSTDTQYF
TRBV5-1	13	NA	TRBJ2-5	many	TGCGCCAGCAGCCAAGGGACGCTGGAGACCCAGTACTTC	CASSQGTLETQYF
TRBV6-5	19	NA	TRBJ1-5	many	TGTGCCAGCAGTTCCACCGACGATGCGAAAGAGTGGAGCAATCAGCCCCAGCATTTT	CASSSTDDAKEWSNQPQHF
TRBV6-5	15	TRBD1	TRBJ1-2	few	TGTGCCAGCAAGAGAGGGGGCGAAGGGGACTATGGCTACACCTTC	CASKRGGEGDYGYTF
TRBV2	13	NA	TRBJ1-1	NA	TGTGCCAGCAGTGAAGCAGCTATGGTTGAAGCTTTCTTT	CASSEAAMVEAFF
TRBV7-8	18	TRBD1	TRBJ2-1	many	TGTGCCAGCAGCCCACACGACAGGGGCGCCGTCTCCTACAATGAGCAGTTCTTC	CASSPHDRGAVSYNEQFF
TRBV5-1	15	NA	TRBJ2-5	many	TGCGCCAGCAGCTTGTCGGCAGGGGCCCAAGAGACCCAGTACTTC	CASSLSAGAQETQYF
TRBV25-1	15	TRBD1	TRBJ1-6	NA	TGTGCCAGCAGTGATTTTACAGGGGACGCATCACCCCTCCACTTT	CASSDFTGDASPLHF
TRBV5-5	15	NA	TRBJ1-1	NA	TGTGCCAGCAGCTTGACGGGTACGACGAACACTGAAGCTTTCTTT	CASSLTGTTNTEAFF
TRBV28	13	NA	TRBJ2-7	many	TGTGCCAGTACCCGACAGGTCCCCTACGAGCAGTACTTC	CASTRQVPYEQYF
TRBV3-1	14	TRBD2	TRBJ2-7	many	TGTGCCAGCGGCTATAGCGGGGCGGGCTACGAGCAGTACTTC	CASGYSGAGYEQYF
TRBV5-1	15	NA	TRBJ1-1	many	TGCGCCAGCAGCCAGATTGGGGACCTGAACACTGAAGCTTTCTTT	CASSQIGDLNTEAFF
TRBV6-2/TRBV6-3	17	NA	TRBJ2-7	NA	TGTGCCAGCAGTTTGGGGACGAGGGCAGCACTCTCCTACGAGCAGTACTTC	CASSLGTRAALSYEQYF
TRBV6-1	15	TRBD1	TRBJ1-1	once	TGTGCCAGCAGTGAAGTGGACAGGGCACCCACTGAAGCTTTCTTT	CASSEVDRAPTEAFF
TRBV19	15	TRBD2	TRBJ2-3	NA	TGTGCCAGTAGTAGGACTAGCGCGTACACAGATACGCAGTATTTT	CASSRTSAYTDTQYF
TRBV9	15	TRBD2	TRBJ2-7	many	TGTGCCAGCAGCGTAGTCGGGGGGTTTGGTGACGAGCAGTACTTC	CASSVVGGFGDEQYF
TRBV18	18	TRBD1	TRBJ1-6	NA	TGTGCCAGCTCATCCCGACAGGGGGCAACGACCTATAATTCACCCCTCCACTTT	CASSSRQGATTYNSPLHF
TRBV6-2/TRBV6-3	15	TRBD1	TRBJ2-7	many	TGTGCCAGCAGTAACGTTGGACAGGGCGCCTACGAGCAGTACTTC	CASSNVGQGAYEQYF
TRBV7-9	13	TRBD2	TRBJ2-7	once	TGTGCCAGCAGCTTGACTAGCGGGACCGAGCAGTACTTC	CASSLTSGTEQYF
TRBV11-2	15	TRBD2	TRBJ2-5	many	TGTGCCAGCAGCTTCCGCGCGGCGGGGGAAGAGACCCAGTACTTC	CASSFRAAGEETQYF
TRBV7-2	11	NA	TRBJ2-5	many	TGTGCCAGCAGCTCGCCAGAGACCCAGTACTTC	CASSSPETQYF
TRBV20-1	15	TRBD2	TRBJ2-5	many	TGCAGTGCTAGACTCTGGACTAGCGCGCAAGAGACCCAGTACTTC	CSARLWTSAQETQYF
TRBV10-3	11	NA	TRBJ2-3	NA	TGTGCCATCGAGGACACAGATACGCAGTATTTT	CAIEDTDTQYF
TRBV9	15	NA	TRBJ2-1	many	TGTGCCAGCAGCGTAGAGGACAACCCGGGGAATGAGCAGTTCTTC	CASSVEDNPGNEQFF
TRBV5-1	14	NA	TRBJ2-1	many	TGCGCCAGCAGCTTGGCACAGTTAGTTAATGAGCAGTTCTTC	CASSLAQLVNEQFF
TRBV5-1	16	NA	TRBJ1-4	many	TGCGCCAGCAGCTTGGGCTCTGGGGTTACTAATGAAAAACTGTTTTTT	CASSLGSGVTNEKLFF
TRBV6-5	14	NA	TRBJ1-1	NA	TGTGCCAGCAGTTACTCCCAGACTACACGGGCGGCTTTCTTT	CASSYSQTTRAAFF
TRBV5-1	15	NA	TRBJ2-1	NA	TGCGCCAGCAGCTTGGGGGGGACGAGTGGAAGAGGGCAGTTCTTC	CASSLGGTSGRGQFF
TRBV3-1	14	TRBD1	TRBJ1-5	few	TGTGCCAGCAGCCAAACAGGGGGCCAGCAGCCCCAGCATTTT	CASSQTGGQQPQHF
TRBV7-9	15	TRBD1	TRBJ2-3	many	TGTGCCAGCAGCCATCTGACAGGGATCGCAGATACGCAGTATTTT	CASSHLTGIADTQYF
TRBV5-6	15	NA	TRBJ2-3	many	TGTGCCAGCAGCCCCGCCTGGGGGATAACAGATACGCAGTATTTT	CASSPAWGITDTQYF
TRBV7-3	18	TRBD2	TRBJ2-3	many	TGTGCCAGCAGCTTAGGATTGAGCGGGGGGGCCTACGCAGATACGCAGTATTTT	CASSLGLSGGAYADTQYF
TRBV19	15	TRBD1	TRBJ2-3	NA	TGTGCCAGTAATCCCACAGGGGAAATCACAGATACGCAGTATTTT	CASNPTGEITDTQYF
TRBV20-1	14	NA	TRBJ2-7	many	TGCAGTGCTACCGGGACCTCCGACTCTCACGAGCAGTACTTC	CSATGTSDSHEQYF
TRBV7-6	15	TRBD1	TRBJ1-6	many	TGTGCCAGCAGCTTAGACAGGGGGCGGAATTCACCCCTCCACTTT	CASSLDRGRNSPLHF
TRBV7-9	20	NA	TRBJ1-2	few	TGTGCCAGCAGCTTAGAGGCAGGGGCGCTTCGTCAGCCAAACCACTATGGCTACACCTTC	CASSLEAGALRQPNHYGYTF
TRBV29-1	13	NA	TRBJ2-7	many	TGCAGCGTTGAGGGGGTCCGAGGCGGAGAGCAGTACTTC	CSVEGVRGGEQYF
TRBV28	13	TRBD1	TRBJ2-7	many	TGTGCCAGCAGTGACAGGGGGTCCTACGAGCAGTACTTC	CASSDRGSYEQYF
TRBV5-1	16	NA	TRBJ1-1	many	TGCGCCAGCAGCTTGGATTCGGGACGGGCGTTCACTGAAGCTTTCTTT	CASSLDSGRAFTEAFF
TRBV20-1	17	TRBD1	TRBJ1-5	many	TGCAGTGCTAGAGCAAGCTCAGGGGGCGGACGCAATCAGCCCCAGCATTTT	CSARASSGGGRNQPQHF
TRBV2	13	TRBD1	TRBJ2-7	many	TGTGCCAGCGCCCGGGACAGCTCCTACGAGCAGTACTTC	CASARDSSYEQYF
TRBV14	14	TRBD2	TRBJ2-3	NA	TGTGCCAGCAGGATGACCGGGACTAGCGGATTCCAGTATTTT	CASRMTGTSGFQYF
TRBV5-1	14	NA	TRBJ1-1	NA	TGCGCCAGCAGCTTGGGACACACCACTAGTGAAGCTTTCTTT	CASSLGHTTSEAFF